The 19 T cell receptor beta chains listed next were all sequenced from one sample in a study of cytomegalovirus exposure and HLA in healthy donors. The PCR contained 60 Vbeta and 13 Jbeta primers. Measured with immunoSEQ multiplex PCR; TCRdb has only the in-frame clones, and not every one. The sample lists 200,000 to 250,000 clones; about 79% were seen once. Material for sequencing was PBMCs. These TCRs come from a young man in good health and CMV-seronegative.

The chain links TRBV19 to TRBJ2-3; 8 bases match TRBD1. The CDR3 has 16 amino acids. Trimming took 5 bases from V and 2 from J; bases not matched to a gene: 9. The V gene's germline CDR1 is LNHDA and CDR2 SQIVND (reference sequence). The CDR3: CASSSRDRSPTDTQYF. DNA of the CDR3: TGTGCCAGTAGTTCCAGGGACAGGAGCCCCACAGATACGCAGTATTTT.

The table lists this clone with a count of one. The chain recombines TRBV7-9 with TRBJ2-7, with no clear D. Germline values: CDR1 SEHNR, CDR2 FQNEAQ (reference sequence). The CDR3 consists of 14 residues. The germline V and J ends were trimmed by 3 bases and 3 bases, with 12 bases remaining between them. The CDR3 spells CASSFGETVYEQYF. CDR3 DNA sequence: TGTGCCAGCAGCTTCGGTGAAACGGTCTACGAGCAGTACTTC.

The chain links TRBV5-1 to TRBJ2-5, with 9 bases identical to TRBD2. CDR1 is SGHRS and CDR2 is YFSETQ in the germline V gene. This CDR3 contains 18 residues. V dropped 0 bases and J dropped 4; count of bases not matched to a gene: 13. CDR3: CASSLVASGANPRETQYF. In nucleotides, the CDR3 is TGCGCCAGCAGCTTGGTGGCTAGCGGGGCCAATCCGAGAGAGACCCAGTACTTC.

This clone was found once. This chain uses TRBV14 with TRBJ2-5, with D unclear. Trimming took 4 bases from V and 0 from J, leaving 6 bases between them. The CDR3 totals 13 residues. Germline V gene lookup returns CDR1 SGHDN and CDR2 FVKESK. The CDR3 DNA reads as TGTGCCAGCAGCCCCAGGAACCAAGAGACCCAGTACTTC. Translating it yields CASSPRNQETQYF.

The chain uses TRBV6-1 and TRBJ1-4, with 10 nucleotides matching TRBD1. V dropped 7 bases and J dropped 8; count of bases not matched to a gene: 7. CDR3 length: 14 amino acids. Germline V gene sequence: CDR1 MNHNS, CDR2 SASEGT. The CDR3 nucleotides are TGTGCCAGCACCCCGGGACAGGGGTACGAAAAACTGTTTTTT. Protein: CASTPGQGYEKLFF.

In DNA form, the CDR3 reads TGTGCCAGCAGCTCGACAGGATCGGGTGGCTACACCTTC. It translates to CASSSTGSGGYTF. J is TRBJ1-2 and V is TRBV7-3, with D perhaps TRBD1 (6 bases). Trimming shortened V by 4 bases and J by 7 bases, and 13 bases separated the two germline ends. CDR1 SGHTA and CDR2 FQGTGA come from the germline V gene. This CDR3 has 13 residues.

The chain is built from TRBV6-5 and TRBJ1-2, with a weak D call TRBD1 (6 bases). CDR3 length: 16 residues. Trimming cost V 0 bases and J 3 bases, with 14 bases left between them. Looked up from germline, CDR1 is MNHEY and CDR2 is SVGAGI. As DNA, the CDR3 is TGTGCCAGCAGTTACTCTCCGACAGGTCTCTACTATGGCTACACCTTC. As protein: CASSYSPTGLYYGYTF.

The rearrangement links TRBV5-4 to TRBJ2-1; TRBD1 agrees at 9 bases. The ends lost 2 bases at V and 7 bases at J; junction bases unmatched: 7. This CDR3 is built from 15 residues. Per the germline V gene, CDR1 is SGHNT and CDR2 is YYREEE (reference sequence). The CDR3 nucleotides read TGTGCCAGCAGCTTACCCCCTGACAGGGGGAATGAGCAGTTCTTC. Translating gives CASSLPPDRGNEQFF.

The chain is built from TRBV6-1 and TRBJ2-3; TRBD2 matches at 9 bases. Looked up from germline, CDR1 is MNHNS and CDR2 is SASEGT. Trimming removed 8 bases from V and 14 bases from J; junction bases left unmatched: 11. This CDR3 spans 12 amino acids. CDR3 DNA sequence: TGTGCCAGCGTAGGCGCGGGAGGGGCTGGGTATTTT. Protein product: CASVGAGGAGYF.

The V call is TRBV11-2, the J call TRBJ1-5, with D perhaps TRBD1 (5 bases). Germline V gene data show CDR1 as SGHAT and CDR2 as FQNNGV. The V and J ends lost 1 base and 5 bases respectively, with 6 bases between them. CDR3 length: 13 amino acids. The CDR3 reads CASSLAQDQPQHF. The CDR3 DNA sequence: TGTGCCAGCAGCTTAGCACAGGATCAGCCCCAGCATTTT.

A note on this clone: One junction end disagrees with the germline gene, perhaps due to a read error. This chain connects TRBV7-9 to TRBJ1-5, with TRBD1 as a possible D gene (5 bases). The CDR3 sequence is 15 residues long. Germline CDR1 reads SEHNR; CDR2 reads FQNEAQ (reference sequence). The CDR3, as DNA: TGTGCCAGCAGCCCCGACAGTCCGAGCAATCAGCCCCGGCATTTT. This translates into CASSPDSPSNQPRHF.

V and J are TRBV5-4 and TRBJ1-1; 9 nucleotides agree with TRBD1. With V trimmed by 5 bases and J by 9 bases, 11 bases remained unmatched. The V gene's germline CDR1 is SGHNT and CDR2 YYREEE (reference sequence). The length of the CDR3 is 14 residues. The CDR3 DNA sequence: TGTGCCAGCAGGAATACAGGGGGCGATAATCAAGCTTTCTTT. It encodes CASRNTGGDNQAFF.

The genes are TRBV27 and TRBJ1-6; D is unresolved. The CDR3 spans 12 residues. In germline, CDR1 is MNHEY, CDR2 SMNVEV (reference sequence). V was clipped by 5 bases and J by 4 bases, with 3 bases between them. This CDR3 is CASSPYNSPLHF. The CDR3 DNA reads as TGTGCCAGCAGTCCTTATAATTCACCCCTCCACTTT.

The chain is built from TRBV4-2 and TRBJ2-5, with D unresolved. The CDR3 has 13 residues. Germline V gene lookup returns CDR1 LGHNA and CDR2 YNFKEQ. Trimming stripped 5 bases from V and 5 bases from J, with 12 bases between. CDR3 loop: CASSGETWETQYF. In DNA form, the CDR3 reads TGTGCCAGCAGCGGTGAGACTTGGGAGACCCAGTACTTC.

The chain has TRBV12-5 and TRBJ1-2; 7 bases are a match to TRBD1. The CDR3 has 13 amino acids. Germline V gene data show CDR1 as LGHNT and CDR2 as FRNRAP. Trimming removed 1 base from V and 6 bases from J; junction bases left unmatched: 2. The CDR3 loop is CASGLGDRHGYTF. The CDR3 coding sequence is TGTGCTAGTGGTTTGGGGGACAGACATGGCTACACCTTC.

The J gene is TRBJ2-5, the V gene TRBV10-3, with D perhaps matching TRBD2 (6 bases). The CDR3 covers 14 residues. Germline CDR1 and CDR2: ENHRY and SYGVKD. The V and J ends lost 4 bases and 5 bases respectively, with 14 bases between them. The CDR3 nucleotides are TGTGCCATCAGTGGGTTCTGGGGGGAGGAGACCCAGTACTTC. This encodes CAISGFWGEETQYF.

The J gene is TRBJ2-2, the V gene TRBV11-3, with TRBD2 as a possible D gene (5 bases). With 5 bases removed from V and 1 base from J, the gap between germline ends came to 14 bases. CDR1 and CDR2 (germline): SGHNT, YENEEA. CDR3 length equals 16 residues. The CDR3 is CASSPGVSQNTGELFF. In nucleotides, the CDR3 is TGTGCCAGCAGCCCCGGGGTCTCCCAGAACACCGGGGAGCTGTTTTTT.

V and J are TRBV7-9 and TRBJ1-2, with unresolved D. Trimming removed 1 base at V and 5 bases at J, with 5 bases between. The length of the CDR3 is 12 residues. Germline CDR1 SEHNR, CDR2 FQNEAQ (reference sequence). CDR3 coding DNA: TGTGCCAGCAGCTTAGGAGGGTATGGCTACACCTTC. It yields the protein CASSLGGYGYTF.

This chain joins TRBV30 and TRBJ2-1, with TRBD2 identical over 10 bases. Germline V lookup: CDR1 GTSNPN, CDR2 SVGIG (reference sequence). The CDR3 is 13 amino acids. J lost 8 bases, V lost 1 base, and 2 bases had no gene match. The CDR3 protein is CAWSGSGGDEQFF. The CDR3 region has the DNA TGTGCCTGGAGTGGGAGCGGGGGGGATGAGCAGTTCTTC.